This record looks at one T cell receptor beta chain sequence and its context. The authors prepared the TCRbeta library with unique molecular identifiers. TCRdb recomputed calls from the PCR reads with MiXCR, one row per CDR3 protein. The table lists 500,000 or so distinct CDR3 sequences, 32% of them singletons. The sample originates from a study of T-cell reconstitution after alpha-beta-depleted transplantation in children. The germline V gene encodes CDR1 LGHDT and CDR2 YNNKEL (reference sequence). This CDR3 contains 15 residues. V dropped 4 bases and J dropped 2; count of bases not matched to a gene: 7.

The sequence was collected from a human donor who donated a stem cell graft to a child with aplastic anemia. This chain links TRBV3-1 with TRBJ1-1, with 7 positions matching TRBD1. Sequencing was performed on PBMCs from the stem cell graft donor, taken from the stem cell graft. The CDR3 loop reads CASSRRDSGNTEAFF. The DNA for the CDR3 is TGTGCCAGCAGCCGGCGGGACAGTGGTAACACTGAAGCTTTCTTT.